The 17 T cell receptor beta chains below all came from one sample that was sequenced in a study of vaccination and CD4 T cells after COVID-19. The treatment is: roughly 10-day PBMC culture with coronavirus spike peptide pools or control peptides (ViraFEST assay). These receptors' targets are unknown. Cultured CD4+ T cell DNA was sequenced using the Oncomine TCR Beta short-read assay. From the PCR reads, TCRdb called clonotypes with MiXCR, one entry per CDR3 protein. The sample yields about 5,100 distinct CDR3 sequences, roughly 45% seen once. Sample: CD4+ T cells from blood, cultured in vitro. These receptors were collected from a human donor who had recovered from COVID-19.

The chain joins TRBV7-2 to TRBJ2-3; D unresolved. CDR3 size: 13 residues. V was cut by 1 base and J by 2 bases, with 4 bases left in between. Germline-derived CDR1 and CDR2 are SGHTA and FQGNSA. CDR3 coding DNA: TGTGCCAGCAGCTTAGGAGCCACAGATACGCAGTATTTT. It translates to CASSLGATDTQYF.

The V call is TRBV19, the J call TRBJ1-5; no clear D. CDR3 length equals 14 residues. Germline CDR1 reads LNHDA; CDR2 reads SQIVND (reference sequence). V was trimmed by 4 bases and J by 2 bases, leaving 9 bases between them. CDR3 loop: CASSNLDGNQPQHF. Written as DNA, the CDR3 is TGTGCCAGTAGTAACTTAGATGGCAATCAGCCCCAGCATTTT.

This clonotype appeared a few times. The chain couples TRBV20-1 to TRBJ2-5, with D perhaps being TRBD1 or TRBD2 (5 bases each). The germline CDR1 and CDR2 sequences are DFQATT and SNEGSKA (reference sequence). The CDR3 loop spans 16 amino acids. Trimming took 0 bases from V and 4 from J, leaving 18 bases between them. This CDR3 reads CSAREPGTTGAETQYF. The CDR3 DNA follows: TGCAGTGCTAGAGAGCCCGGTACTACCGGGGCAGAGACCCAGTACTTC.

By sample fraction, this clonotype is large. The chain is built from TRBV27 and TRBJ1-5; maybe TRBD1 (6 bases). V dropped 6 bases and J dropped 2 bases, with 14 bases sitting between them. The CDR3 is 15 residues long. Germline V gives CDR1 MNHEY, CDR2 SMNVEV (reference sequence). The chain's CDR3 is CASSGGQLGNQPQHF. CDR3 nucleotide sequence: TGTGCCAGCAGCGGGGGGCAGTTAGGCAATCAGCCCCAGCATTTT.

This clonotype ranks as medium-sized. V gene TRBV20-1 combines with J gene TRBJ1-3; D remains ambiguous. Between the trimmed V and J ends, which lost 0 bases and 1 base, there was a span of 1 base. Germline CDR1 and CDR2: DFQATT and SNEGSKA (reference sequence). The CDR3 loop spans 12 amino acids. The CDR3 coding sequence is TGCAGTGCTAGAGATTCTGGAAACACCATATATTTT. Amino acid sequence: CSARDSGNTIYF.

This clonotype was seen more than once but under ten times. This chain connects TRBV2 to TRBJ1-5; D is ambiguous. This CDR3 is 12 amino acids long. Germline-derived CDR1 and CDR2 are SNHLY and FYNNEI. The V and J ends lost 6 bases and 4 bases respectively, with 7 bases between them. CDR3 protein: CASRNLNQPQHF. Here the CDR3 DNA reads TGTGCCAGCAGAAATCTGAATCAGCCCCAGCATTTT.

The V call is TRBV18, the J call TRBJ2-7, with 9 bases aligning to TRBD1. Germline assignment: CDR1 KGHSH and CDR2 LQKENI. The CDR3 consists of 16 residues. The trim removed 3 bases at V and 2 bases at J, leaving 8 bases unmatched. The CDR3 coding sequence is TGTGCCAGCTCACCGTCGACCGGGACAGGGCCCTACGAGCAGTACTTC. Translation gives CASSPSTGTGPYEQYF. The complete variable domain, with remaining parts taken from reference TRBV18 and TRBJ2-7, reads NAGVMQNPRHLVRRRGQEARLRCSPMKGHSHVYWYRQLPEEGLKFMVYLQKENIIDESGMPKERFSAEFPKEGPSILRIQQVVRGDSAAYFCASSPSTGTGPYEQYFGPGTRLTVT.

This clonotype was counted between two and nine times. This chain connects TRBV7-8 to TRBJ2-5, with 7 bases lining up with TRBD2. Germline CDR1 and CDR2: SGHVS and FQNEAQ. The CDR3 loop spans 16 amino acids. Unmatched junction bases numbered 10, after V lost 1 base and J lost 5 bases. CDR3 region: CASSLGRTSVVETQYF. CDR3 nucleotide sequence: TGTGCCAGCAGCTTAGGAAGGACTAGTGTGGTTGAGACCCAGTACTTC.

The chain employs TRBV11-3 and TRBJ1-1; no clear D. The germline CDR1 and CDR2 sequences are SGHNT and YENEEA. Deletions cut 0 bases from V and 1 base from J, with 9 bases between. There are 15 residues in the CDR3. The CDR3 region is CASSLEPGKNTEAFF. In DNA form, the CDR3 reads TGTGCCAGCAGCTTAGAACCGGGGAAGAACACTGAAGCTTTCTTT.

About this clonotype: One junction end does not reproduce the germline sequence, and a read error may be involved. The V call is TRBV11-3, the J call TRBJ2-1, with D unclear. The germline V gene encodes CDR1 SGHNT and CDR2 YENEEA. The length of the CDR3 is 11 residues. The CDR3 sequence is CASSLDDQETF. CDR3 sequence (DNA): TGTGCCAGCAGCTTAGACGATCAGGAGACATTC.

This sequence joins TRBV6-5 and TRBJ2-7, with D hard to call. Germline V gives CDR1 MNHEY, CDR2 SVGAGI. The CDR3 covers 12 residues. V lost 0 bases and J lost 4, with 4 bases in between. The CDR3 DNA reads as TGTGCCAGCAGTTACTCGAGTTACGAGCAGTACTTC. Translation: CASSYSSYEQYF.

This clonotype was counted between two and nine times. CDR3 protein: CSARGLPNTEAFF. The CDR3 DNA sequence: TGCAGTGCGAGGGGACTGCCGAACACTGAAGCTTTCTTT. The chain is built from TRBV20-1 and TRBJ1-1; D is perhaps TRBD1 (5 bases). Trimming pared 6 bases from V and 1 base from J, leaving 12 bases between. Germline V lookup: CDR1 DFQATT, CDR2 SNEGSKA (reference sequence). This CDR3 comprises 13 residues.

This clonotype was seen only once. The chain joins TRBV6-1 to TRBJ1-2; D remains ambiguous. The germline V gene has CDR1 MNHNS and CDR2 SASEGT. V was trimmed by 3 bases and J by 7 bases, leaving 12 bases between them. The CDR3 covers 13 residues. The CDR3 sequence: CASSERRISGYTF. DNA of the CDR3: TGTGCCAGCAGTGAGAGGAGGATTTCTGGCTACACCTTC.

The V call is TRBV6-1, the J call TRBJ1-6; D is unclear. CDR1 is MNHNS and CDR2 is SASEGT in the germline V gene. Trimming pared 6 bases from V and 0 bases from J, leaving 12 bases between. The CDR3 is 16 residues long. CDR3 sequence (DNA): TGTGCCAGCAGCAAAGGACGTAGCTCCTATAATTCACCCCTCCACTTT. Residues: CASSKGRSSYNSPLHF.

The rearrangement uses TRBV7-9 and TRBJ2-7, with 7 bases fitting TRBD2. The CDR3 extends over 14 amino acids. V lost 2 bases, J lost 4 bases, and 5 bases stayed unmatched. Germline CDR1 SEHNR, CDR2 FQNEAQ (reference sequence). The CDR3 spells CASSLNGGSYEQYF. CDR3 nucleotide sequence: TGTGCCAGCAGCTTAAACGGGGGGTCGTACGAGCAGTACTTC. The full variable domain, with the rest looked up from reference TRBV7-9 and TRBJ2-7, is DTGVSQNPRHKITKRGQNVTFRCDPISEHNRLYWYRQTLGQGPEFLTYFQNEAQLEKSRLLSDRFSAERPKGSFSTLEIQRTEQGDSAMYLCASSLNGGSYEQYFGPGTRLTVT.

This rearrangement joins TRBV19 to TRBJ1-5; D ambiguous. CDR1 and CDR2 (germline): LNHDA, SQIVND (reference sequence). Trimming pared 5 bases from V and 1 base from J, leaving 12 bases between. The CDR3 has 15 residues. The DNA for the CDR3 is TGTGCCAGTAGTCTCAGACTGGACAGCAATCAGCCCCAGCATTTT. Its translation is CASSLRLDSNQPQHF.

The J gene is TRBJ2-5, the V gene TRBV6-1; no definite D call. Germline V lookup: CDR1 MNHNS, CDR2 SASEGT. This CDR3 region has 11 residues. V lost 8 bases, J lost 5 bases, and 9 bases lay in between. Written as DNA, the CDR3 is TGTGCCAGCCCCCGATTTGAGACCCAGTACTTC. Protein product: CASPRFETQYF.